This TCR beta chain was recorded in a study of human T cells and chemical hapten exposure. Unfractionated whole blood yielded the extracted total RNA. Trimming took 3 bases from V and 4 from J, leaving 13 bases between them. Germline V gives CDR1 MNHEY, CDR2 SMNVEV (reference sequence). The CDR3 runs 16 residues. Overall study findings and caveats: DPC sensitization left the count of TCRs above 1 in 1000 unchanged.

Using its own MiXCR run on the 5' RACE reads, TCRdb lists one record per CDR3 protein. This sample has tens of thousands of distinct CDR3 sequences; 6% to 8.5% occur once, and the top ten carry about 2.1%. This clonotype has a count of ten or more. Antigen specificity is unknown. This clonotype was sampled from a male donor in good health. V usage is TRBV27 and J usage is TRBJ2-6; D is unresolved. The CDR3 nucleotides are TGTGCCAGCAGTTTTCTGCCGCTCGCCGGGGCCAACGTCCTGACTTTC. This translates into CASSFLPLAGANVLTF.